The 25 T cell receptor beta chains below come from one sample, sequenced in a study of blood T cells in healthy people across ages. A J-beta primer mix and a sample-barcoded 5' primer were used in a second PCR of about 7 to 12 cycles. TCRdb ran MiXCR on the 5' RACE reads and lists one entry per CDR3 protein. This sample has approximately 900,000 distinct CDR3 sequences, with 29% found just once. These same records also appear under a second study, on T cells of mothers and their children.

Sequencing was done on a sample of blood. The receptors stem from a woman aged 40 to 50 in good health.

The chain joins TRBV7-8 to TRBJ1-1, with 7 bases that match TRBD1. Trimming at V came to 0 bases and at J to 0 bases, leaving 4 bases not matched to a gene. The CDR3 is 16 amino acids. Germline V lookup: CDR1 SGHVS, CDR2 FQNEAQ. CDR3 loop: CASSLARDSMNTEAFF. The DNA of the CDR3 is TGTGCCAGCAGCTTAGCGCGGGACAGCATGAACACTGAAGCTTTCTTT. The full variable domain, completed using reference TRBV7-8 and TRBJ1-1, is GAGVSQSPRYKVAKRGQDVALRCDPISGHVSLFWYQQALGQGPEFLTYFQNEAQLDKSGLPSDRFFAERPEGSVSTLKIQRTQQEDSAVYLCASSLARDSMNTEAFFGQGTRLTVV.

This chain connects TRBV9 to TRBJ2-3, with TRBD2 as a possible D gene (6 bases). The germline V gene has CDR1 SGDLS and CDR2 YYNGEE. CDR3 length equals 16 residues. V gave up 4 bases and J gave up 1 base, with 16 bases separating them. The CDR3 region is CASSPRLSGGTDTQYF. CDR3 DNA: TGTGCCAGCAGCCCTCGTTTGTCGGGGGGCACAGATACGCAGTATTTT.

This sequence joins TRBV5-5 and TRBJ2-1; the match to TRBD2 covers 8 bases. The CDR3 is made up of 15 amino acids. V shed 4 bases, J shed 4 bases, and the junction held 7 bases outside the gene matches. CDR1 SGHKS and CDR2 YYEKEE come from the germline V gene (reference sequence). The CDR3 nucleotides read TGTGCCAGCAGCAGCCCTAGCGGGTATTACAATGAGCAGTTCTTC. Its protein is CASSSPSGYYNEQFF.

This clonotype was detected ten times or more. V gene TRBV7-3 combines with J gene TRBJ2-5; 9 bases match TRBD1. In germline, CDR1 is SGHTA, CDR2 FQGTGA. V dropped 4 bases and J dropped 5; count of bases not matched to a gene: 2. The CDR3 loop spans 13 amino acids. In DNA form, the CDR3 reads TGTGCCAGCAGCTCAGACAGGGGGGAGACCCAGTACTTC. This sequence encodes CASSSDRGETQYF.

The J gene is TRBJ1-2, the V gene TRBV11-2; D may be TRBD1 (6 bases). V lost 1 base and J lost 7, with 10 bases in between. In germline, CDR1 is SGHAT, CDR2 FQNNGV. This CDR3 is built from 13 residues. CDR3 nucleotides: TGTGCCAGCAGCTTAGGGACCAGGGGTGGCTACACCTTC. Its translation is CASSLGTRGGYTF.

The CDR3 region is CASSSRALPHGYTF. The CDR3 DNA follows: TGTGCCAGTAGTTCCCGGGCCTTGCCCCATGGCTACACCTTC. The rearrangement uses TRBV19 and TRBJ1-2; D remains unclear. Looked up from germline, CDR1 is LNHDA and CDR2 is SQIVND (reference sequence). The CDR3 is 14 amino acids. The V end lost 5 bases, the J end lost 6 bases, and 16 bases lay between the germline ends.

In its sample, this clonotype was seen a few times. The V and J genes are TRBV7-2 and TRBJ1-1; a possible D gene is TRBD1 (5 bases). V lost 7 bases and J 5 bases, leaving 17 bases between the germline ends. The germline gives CDR1 SGHTA, CDR2 FQGNSA. This CDR3 has 14 amino acids. The CDR3 DNA sequence: TGTGCCAGCACTATAGCGGGGGGTCGGACTGAAGCTTTCTTT. Amino acids: CASTIAGGRTEAFF.

The CDR3 here is CASSESEGPSDSNQPQHF. For the CDR3, the DNA is TGTGCCAGCAGTGAATCGGAGGGGCCGTCAGATAGCAATCAGCCCCAGCATTTT. The chain recombines TRBV25-1 with TRBJ1-5; weak D call: TRBD1 (5 bases). Trimming removed 1 base from V and 0 bases from J, with 16 bases in between. Germline assignment: CDR1 MGHDK and CDR2 SYGVNS. The CDR3 totals 18 residues.

This sequence joins TRBV6-2 or TRBV6-3 and TRBJ1-2, with a tentative D call TRBD1 (5 bases). Germline V gives CDR1 MNHEY, CDR2 SVGEGT. The V end was cut by 7 bases, the J end by 0 bases, with 15 bases between. CDR3 length: 15 amino acids. CDR3 sequence reads: CASNEPGLANYGYTF. The CDR3 DNA follows: TGTGCCAGCAACGAACCAGGGTTAGCTAACTATGGCTACACCTTC.

The sample holds a few counts of this clonotype. A read error is possible here, since a much larger clone lies one base away. This sequence joins TRBV7-8 and TRBJ1-4; 9 bases agree with TRBD1. This CDR3 has 14 residues. Germline values: CDR1 SGHVS, CDR2 FQNEAQ. The CDR3 DNA is TGTGCCAGCAGCTCGGGACAGGGTGGCGAAAAACGGTTTTTT. Its translation is CASSSGQGGEKRFF.

This clonotype has more than one count but fewer than ten. The V and J genes are TRBV20-1 and TRBJ1-4; weak D call: TRBD1 (5 bases). Germline CDR1 DFQATT, CDR2 SNEGSKA (reference sequence). The CDR3 contains 14 residues. V gave up 5 bases and J gave up 4 bases, with 14 bases separating them. The CDR3: CSAGRRDGNEKLFF. CDR3 bases: TGCAGTGCTGGACGGAGGGACGGTAATGAAAAACTGTTTTTT.

This clonotype was recorded many times. This chain links TRBV5-1 with TRBJ2-1, with 7 bases matching TRBD1. Per the germline V gene, CDR1 is SGHRS and CDR2 is YFSETQ. This CDR3 comprises 16 residues. Trimming took 0 bases from V and 0 from J; bases not matched to a gene: 3. As DNA, the CDR3 is TGCGCCAGCAGCTTGGTAGGGGACAGCTCCTACAATGAGCAGTTCTTC. This codes for CASSLVGDSSYNEQFF.

This clonotype showed up just a few times. The gene calls are TRBV7-2 and TRBJ1-1; D gene unclear. Germline CDR1 is SGHTA and CDR2 is FQGNSA. The CDR3 spans 15 residues. Trimming cost V 1 base and J 4 bases, with 13 bases left between them. CDR3 loop: CASSLVSVMGTEAFF. For the CDR3, the DNA is TGTGCCAGCAGCTTAGTATCCGTCATGGGCACTGAAGCTTTCTTT.

The chain carries TRBV29-1 and TRBJ1-1; tentative D call: TRBD1 (6 bases). The V and J ends lost 6 bases and 0 bases respectively, with 11 bases between them. CDR3 length: 13 amino acids. CDR1 SQVTM and CDR2 ANQGSEA come from the germline V gene. DNA of the CDR3: TGCAGCGTCGGGGGGCGGTTGAACACTGAAGCTTTCTTT. As protein: CSVGGRLNTEAFF.

The CDR3 sequence: CASSTDQGITQYF. The CDR3 DNA sequence: TGTGCCAGCAGCACGGATCAGGGGATAACGCAGTATTTT. The chain carries TRBV5-6 and TRBJ2-3, with D possibly matching TRBD1 (6 bases). The CDR3 loop spans 13 amino acids. V was shortened by 4 bases and J by 9 bases, with 15 bases between the two germline ends. Germline assignment: CDR1 SGHDT and CDR2 YYEEEE.

This clonotype was picked up a small number of times. A read error may account for a junction end that differs from germline. The chain combines TRBV10-3 with TRBJ1-6; tentatively, D is TRBD1 (5 bases). The CDR3 covers 15 residues. Germline lookup yields CDR1 ENHRY and CDR2 SYGVKD. Here the CDR3 DNA reads TGTGCCATCAGTGAAGGGGACTCCTATAATTCACCCCCCCACTTT. The encoded protein is CAISEGDSYNSPPHF.

About this clonotype itself: This may be a read error: a much more frequent sequence differs by one nucleotide. The gene calls are TRBV28 and TRBJ2-7; D possibly corresponds to TRBD2 (6 bases). The CDR3 consists of 14 residues. Germline V lookup: CDR1 MDHEN, CDR2 SYDVKM. CDR3 region: CAGSFSGGIYEQYF. For the CDR3, the DNA is TGTGCCGGCAGTTTCAGTGGGGGGATCTACGAGCAGTACTTC. The complete variable domain, with remaining parts taken from reference TRBV28 and TRBJ2-7, reads DVKVTQSSRYLVKRTGEKVFLECVQDMDHENMFWYRQDPGLGLRLIYFSYDVKMKEKGDIPEGYSVSREKKERFSLILESASTNQTSMYLCAGSFSGGIYEQYFGPGTRLTVT.

As for this clonotype: A read error may produce the germline difference seen at one junction end. The chain carries TRBV6-6 and TRBJ1-2; the match to TRBD1 covers 8 bases. There are 16 residues in the CDR3. Germline CDR1 is MNHNY and CDR2 is SVGAGI (reference sequence). CDR3 region: CASSYSARTGKGGYTF. DNA of the CDR3: TGCGCCAGCAGTTACTCCGCTAGGACAGGGAAGGGTGGCTACACCTTC.

The chain links TRBV6-1 to TRBJ2-5; D is unclear. Trimming took off 4 bases at V and 2 bases at J, with 8 bases between the two ends. Germline loops: CDR1 MNHNS, CDR2 SASEGT. This CDR3 has 13 amino acids. The CDR3 protein is CASSASAQETQYF. The CDR3 DNA sequence: TGTGCCAGCAGTGCGTCAGCTCAAGAGACCCAGTACTTC.

The rearrangement uses TRBV12-3 or TRBV12-4 and TRBJ1-2; D gene uncertain. V shed 3 bases and J shed 8 bases, with 13 bases lying between them. This CDR3 spans 13 amino acids. The DNA of the CDR3 is TGTGCCAGCAGTTTTAGCGGGGATGCCGGCTACACCTTC. This sequence encodes CASSFSGDAGYTF.

CDR3 nucleotide sequence: TGCGCCAGCAGCTTGGGTGTTCTACCCGACGGAGAGACCCAGTACTTC. This codes for CASSLGVLPDGETQYF. The genes are TRBV5-1 and TRBJ2-5; D remains unclear. The CDR3 consists of 16 residues. Germline-derived CDR1 and CDR2 are SGHRS and YFSETQ. Trimming cost V 0 bases and J 4 bases, with 16 bases left between them. The variable domain in full, completed from reference TRBV5-1 and TRBJ2-5, reads KAGVTQTPRYLIKTRGQQVTLSCSPISGHRSVSWYQQTPGQGLQFLFEYFSETQRNKGNFPGRFSGRQFSNSRSEMNVSTLELGDSALYLCASSLGVLPDGETQYFGPGTRLLVL.

V and J are TRBV20-1 and TRBJ2-1, with 7 nucleotides matching TRBD2. V lost 5 bases, J lost 10 bases, and 17 bases stayed unmatched. The CDR3 runs to 15 residues. Germline loops: CDR1 DFQATT, CDR2 SNEGSKA (reference sequence). In DNA, the CDR3 is TGCAGTGCTCCCTCGGACACGGGGGGTGATGGCGAGCAGTTCTTC. This translates into CSAPSDTGGDGEQFF.

This clonotype was observed a handful of times. The rearrangement links TRBV7-9 to TRBJ2-7; D is undetermined. The CDR3 is 18 amino acids. Germline V gives CDR1 SEHNR, CDR2 FQNEAQ (reference sequence). V was clipped by 3 bases and J by 2 bases, with 23 bases between them. CDR3 residues: CASSLFPLTRSTTYEQYF. The CDR3 DNA follows: TGTGCCAGCAGCTTGTTTCCACTTACCAGGTCGACGACCTACGAGCAGTACTTC. The full variable domain, with the rest looked up from reference TRBV7-9 and TRBJ2-7, is DTGVSQNPRHKITKRGQNVTFRCDPISEHNRLYWYRQTLGQGPEFLTYFQNEAQLEKSRLLSDRFSAERPKGSFSTLEIQRTEQGDSAMYLCASSLFPLTRSTTYEQYFGPGTRLTVT.

This clonotype occurred a few times. The chain has TRBV3-1 and TRBJ2-5; perhaps TRBD1 as D (6 bases). Deletions cut 0 bases from V and 7 bases from J, with 9 bases between. CDR3 length: 13 amino acids. The germline V gene has CDR1 LGHDT and CDR2 YNNKEL (reference sequence). CDR3 region: CASSQEQGGTQYF. Here the CDR3 DNA reads TGTGCCAGCAGCCAAGAACAGGGTGGGACCCAGTACTTC.

V and J are TRBV28 and TRBJ2-1; tentative D call: TRBD2 (6 bases). The CDR3 consists of 17 residues. Per the germline V gene, CDR1 is MDHEN and CDR2 is SYDVKM. The germline V and J ends were trimmed by 6 bases and 1 base, with 19 bases remaining between them. The CDR3 DNA sequence: TGTGCCAGCAGCCCCCACCTCGGGGCGGGGTCCTACAATGAGCAGTTCTTC. This codes for CASSPHLGAGSYNEQFF.